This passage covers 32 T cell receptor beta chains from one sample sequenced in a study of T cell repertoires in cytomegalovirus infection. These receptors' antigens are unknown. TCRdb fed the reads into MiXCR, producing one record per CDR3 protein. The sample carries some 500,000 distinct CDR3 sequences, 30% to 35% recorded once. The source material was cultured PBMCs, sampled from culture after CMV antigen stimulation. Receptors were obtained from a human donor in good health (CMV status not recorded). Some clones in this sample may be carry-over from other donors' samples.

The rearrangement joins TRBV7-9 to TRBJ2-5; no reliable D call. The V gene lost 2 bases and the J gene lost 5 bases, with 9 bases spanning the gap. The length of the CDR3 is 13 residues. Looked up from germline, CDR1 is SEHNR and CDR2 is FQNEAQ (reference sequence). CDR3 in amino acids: CASSLNMGETQYF. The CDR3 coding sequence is TGTGCCAGCAGCTTAAATATGGGGGAGACCCAGTACTTC.

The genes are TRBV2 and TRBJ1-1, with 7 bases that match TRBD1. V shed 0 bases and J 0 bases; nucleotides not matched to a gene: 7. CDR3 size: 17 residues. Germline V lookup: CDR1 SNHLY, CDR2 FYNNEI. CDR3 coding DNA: TGTGCCAGCAGTGAAGCGCTTCAGGGGGGAGTGAACACTGAAGCTTTCTTT. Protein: CASSEALQGGVNTEAFF. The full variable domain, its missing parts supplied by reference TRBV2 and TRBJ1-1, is EPEVTQTPSHQVTQMGQEVILRCVPISNHLYFYWYRQILGQKVEFLVSFYNNEISEKSEIFDDQFSVERPDGSNFTLKIRSTKLEDSAMYFCASSEALQGGVNTEAFFGQGTRLTVV.

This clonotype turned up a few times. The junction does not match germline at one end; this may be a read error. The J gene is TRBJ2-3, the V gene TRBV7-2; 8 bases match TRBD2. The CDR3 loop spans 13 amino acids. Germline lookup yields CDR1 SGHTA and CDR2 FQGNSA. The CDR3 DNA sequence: TGTGCCAGCAGCTTAAGAGGGTCCGAAGCGGGGGTTTTT. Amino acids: CASSLRGSEAGVF.

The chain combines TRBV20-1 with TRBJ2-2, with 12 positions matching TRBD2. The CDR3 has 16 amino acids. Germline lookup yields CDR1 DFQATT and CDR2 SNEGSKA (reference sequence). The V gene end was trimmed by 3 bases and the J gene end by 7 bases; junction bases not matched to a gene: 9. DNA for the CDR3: TGCAGTGCTAGTGGTCTAGCGGGAGGGCAGGGCGGGGAGCTGTTTTTT. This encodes CSASGLAGGQGGELFF.

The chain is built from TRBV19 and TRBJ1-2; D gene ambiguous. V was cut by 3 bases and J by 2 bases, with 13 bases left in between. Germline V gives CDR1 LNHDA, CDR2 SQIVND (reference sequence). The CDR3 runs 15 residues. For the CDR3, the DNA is TGTGCCAGTAGTATCCCCAGACAAGTCAACTATGGCTACACCTTC. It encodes CASSIPRQVNYGYTF.

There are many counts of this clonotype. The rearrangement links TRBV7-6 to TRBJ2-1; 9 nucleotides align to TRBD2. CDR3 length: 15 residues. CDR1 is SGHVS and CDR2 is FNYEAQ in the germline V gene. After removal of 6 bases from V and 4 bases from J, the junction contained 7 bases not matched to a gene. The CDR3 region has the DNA TGTGCCAGCAGGAGTAGCGGGAGTTTATACAATGAGCAGTTCTTC. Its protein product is CASRSSGSLYNEQFF.

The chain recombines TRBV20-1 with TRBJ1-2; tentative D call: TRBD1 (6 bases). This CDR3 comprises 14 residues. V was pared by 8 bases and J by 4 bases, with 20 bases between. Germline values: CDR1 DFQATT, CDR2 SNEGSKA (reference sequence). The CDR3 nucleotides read TGCAGTTCAGGGGCAGGCGACCGACTCTATGGCTACACCTTC. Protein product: CSSGAGDRLYGYTF.

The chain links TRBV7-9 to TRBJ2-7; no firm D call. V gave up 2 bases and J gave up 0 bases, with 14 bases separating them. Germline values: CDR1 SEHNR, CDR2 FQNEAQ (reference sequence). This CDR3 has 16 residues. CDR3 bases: TGTGCCAGCAGCTTATTTGATCGGGCTAGCTCCTACGAGCAGTACTTC. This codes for CASSLFDRASSYEQYF.

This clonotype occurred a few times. CDR3 protein: CASSLGGQLGGGNTIYF. The CDR3 region has the DNA TGTGCCAGCAGCTTAGGGGGACAGCTCGGAGGTGGAAACACCATATATTTT. The gene calls are TRBV7-6 and TRBJ1-3; 7 bases are shared with TRBD1. The CDR3 totals 17 residues. Germline lookup yields CDR1 SGHVS and CDR2 FNYEAQ. The V segment lost 1 base and the J segment 3 bases; nucleotides outside the gene matches: 9.

The CDR3 region has the DNA TGCAGTGCTAGAGCCGGGGTCACAGATACGCAGTATTTT. Translated, it gives CSARAGVTDTQYF. This rearrangement joins TRBV20-1 to TRBJ2-3, with a weak D call TRBD2 (5 bases). V was cut by 1 base and J by 2 bases, with 7 bases left in between. CDR3 length: 13 amino acids. Germline CDR1 is DFQATT and CDR2 is SNEGSKA (reference sequence).

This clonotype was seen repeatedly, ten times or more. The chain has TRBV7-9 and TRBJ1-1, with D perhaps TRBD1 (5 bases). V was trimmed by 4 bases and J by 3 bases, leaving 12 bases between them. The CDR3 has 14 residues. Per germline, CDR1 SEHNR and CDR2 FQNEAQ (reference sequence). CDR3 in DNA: TGTGCCAGCAGCTATCGGTTACAGGACACTGAAGCTTTCTTT. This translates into CASSYRLQDTEAFF.

In DNA, the CDR3 is TGCAGTGCTAGACTGCGGGGGTATACGCAGTATTTT. This codes for CSARLRGYTQYF. The chain links TRBV20-1 to TRBJ2-3; TRBD2 aligns across 7 bases. Germline loops: CDR1 DFQATT, CDR2 SNEGSKA (reference sequence). V shed 2 bases, J shed 7 bases, and the junction held 3 bases outside the gene matches. The CDR3 is 12 residues long.

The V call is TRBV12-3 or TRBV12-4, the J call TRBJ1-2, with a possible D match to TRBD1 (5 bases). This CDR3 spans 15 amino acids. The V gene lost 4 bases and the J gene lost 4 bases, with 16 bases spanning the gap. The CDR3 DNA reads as TGTGCCAGCAGTTCCCTATCAGGGAAGGGCTATGGCTACACCTTC. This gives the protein CASSSLSGKGYGYTF.

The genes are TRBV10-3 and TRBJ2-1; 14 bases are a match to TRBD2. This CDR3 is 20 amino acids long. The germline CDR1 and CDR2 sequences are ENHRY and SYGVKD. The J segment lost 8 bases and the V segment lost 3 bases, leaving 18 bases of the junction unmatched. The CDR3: CAISDRRLAGGAVGIDEQFF. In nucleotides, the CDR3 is TGTGCCATCAGTGACCGGAGACTAGCGGGAGGGGCGGTAGGAATCGATGAGCAGTTCTTC.

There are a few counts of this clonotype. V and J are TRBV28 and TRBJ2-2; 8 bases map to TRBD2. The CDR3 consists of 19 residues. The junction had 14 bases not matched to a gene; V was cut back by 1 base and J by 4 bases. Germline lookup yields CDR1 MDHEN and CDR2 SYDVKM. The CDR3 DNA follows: TGTGCCAGCAGTTTATTTCGGGTGTGGCGGGAGGACCCCACCGGGGAGCTGTTTTTT. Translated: CASSLFRVWREDPTGELFF.

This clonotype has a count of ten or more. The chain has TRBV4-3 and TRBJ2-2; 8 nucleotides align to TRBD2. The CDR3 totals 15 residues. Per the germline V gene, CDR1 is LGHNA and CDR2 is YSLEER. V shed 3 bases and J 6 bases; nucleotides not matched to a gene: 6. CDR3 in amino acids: CASSHRIGGAGELFF. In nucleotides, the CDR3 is TGCGCCAGCAGCCACAGGATCGGGGGGGCCGGGGAGCTGTTTTTT.

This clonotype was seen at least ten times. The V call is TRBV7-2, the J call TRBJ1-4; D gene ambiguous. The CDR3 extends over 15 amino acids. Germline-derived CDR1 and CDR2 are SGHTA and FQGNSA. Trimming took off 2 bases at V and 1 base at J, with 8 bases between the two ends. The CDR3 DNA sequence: TGTGCCAGCAGCTTAAGCGGGGAAACTAATGAAAAACTGTTTTTT. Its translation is CASSLSGETNEKLFF. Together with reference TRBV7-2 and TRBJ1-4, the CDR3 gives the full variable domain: GAGVSQSPSNKVTEKGKDVELRCDPISGHTALYWYRQSLGQGLEFLIYFQGNSAPDKSGLPSDRFSAERTGGSVSTLTIQRTQQEDSAVYLCASSLSGETNEKLFFGSGTQLSVL.

CDR3: CSVEDRGIGSTGELFF. As DNA, the CDR3 is TGCAGCGTTGAAGATCGAGGGATTGGGAGCACCGGGGAGCTGTTTTTT. The chain joins TRBV29-1 to TRBJ2-2; tentatively, D is TRBD2 (5 bases). V dropped 0 bases and J dropped 4 bases, with 15 bases sitting between them. The CDR3 runs 16 residues. CDR1 is SQVTM, CDR2 ANQGSEA, per germline.

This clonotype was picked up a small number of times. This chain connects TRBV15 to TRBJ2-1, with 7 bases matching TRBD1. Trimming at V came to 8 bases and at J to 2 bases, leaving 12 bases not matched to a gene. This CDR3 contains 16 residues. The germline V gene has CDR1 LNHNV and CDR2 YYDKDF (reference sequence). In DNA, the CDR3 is TGTGCCACCGCAGAACCTACAGGGGCCACCTACAATGAGCAGTTCTTC. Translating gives CATAEPTGATYNEQFF.

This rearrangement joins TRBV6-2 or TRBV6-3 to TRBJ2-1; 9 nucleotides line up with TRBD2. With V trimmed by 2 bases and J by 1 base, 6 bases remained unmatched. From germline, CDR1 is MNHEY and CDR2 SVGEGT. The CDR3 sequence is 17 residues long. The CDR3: CASSYRISGRSYNEQFF. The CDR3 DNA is TGTGCCAGCAGTTACAGGATAAGCGGGAGGTCCTACAATGAGCAGTTCTTC.

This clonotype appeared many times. CDR3 DNA sequence: TGTGCCAGCAGCGCGGCTAGCGGGAATAGTGAGACCCAGTACTTC. Encoded protein: CASSAASGNSETQYF. V and J are TRBV7-2 and TRBJ2-5; TRBD2 matches 9 bases. Trimming removed 5 bases from V and 5 bases from J; junction bases left unmatched: 9. The germline CDR1 and CDR2 sequences are SGHTA and FQGNSA. There are 15 residues in the CDR3.

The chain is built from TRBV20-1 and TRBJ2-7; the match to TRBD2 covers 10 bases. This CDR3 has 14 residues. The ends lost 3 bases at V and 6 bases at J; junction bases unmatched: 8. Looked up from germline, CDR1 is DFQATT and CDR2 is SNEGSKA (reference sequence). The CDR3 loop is CSASQREGQSEQYF. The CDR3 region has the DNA TGCAGTGCTAGTCAGCGGGAGGGCCAATCCGAGCAGTACTTC.

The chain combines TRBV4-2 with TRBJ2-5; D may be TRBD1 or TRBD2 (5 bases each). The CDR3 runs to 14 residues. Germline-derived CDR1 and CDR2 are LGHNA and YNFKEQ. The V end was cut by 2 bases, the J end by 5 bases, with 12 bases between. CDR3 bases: TGTGCCAGCAGCCAACCGATCGAGGGGGAGACCCAGTACTTC. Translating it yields CASSQPIEGETQYF.

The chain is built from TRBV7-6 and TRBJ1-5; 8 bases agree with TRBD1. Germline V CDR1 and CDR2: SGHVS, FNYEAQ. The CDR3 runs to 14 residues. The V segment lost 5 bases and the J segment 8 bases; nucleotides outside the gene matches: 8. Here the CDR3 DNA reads TGTGCCAGCAGCCTAGGACAGGGCTATAAGCCCCAGCATTTT. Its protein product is CASSLGQGYKPQHF.

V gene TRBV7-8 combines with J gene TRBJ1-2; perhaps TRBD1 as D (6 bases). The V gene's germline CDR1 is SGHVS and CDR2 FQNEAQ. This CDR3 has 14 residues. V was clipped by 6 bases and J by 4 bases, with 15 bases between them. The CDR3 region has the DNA TGTGCCAGCAGTCAGAGAGGACAGAGCTATGGCTACACCTTC. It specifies CASSQRGQSYGYTF.

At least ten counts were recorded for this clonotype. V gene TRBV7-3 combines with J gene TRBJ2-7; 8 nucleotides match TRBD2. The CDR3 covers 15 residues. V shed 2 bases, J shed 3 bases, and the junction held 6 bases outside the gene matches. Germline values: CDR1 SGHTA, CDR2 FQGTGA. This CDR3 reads CASSLSDGGVYEQYF. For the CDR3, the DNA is TGTGCCAGCAGCTTATCAGACGGGGGGGTCTACGAGCAGTACTTC.

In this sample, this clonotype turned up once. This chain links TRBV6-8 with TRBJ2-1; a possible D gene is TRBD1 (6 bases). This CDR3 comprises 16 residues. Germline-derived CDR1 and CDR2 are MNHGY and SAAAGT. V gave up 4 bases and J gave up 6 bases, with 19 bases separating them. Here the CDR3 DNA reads TGTGCCAGCAGTTCGGCAGGGGTCGGGGTAAGCAATGAGCAGTTCTTC. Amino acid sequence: CASSSAGVGVSNEQFF.

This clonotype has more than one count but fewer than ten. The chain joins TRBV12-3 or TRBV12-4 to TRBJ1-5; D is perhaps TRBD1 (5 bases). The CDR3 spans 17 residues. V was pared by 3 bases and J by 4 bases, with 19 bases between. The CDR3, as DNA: TGTGCCAGCAGTTTCGGCGAAGGGGTCGACAGAAATCAGCCCCAGCATTTT. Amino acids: CASSFGEGVDRNQPQHF.

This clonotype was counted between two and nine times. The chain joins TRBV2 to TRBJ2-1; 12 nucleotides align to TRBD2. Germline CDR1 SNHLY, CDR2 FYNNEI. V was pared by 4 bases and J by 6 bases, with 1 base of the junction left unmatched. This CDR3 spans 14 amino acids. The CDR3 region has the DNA TGTGCCAGCAGTGGACTAGCGGGAGTCAATGAGCAGTTCTTC. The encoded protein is CASSGLAGVNEQFF.

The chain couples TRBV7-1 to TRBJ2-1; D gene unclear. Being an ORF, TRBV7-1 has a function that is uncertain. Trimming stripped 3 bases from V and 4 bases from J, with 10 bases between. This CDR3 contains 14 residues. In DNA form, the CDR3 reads TGTGCCAGCAGCTCTTTGGACCATTACAATGAGCAGTTCTTC. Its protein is CASSSLDHYNEQFF.

The CDR3 sequence is CASSPGLGGNTIYF. Written as DNA, the CDR3 is TGTGCCAGCAGCCCAGGGCTTGGTGGAAACACCATATATTTT. The V call is TRBV7-9, the J call TRBJ1-3; a possible D gene is TRBD1 (5 bases). The CDR3 consists of 14 residues. V gave up 5 bases and J gave up 3 bases, with 11 bases separating them. Germline V gene data show CDR1 as SEHNR and CDR2 as FQNEAQ (reference sequence).

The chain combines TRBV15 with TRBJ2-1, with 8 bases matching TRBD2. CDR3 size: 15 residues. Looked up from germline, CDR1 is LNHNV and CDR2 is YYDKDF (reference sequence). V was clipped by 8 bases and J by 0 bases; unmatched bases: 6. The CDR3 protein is CATVAGGSSYNEQFF. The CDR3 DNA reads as TGTGCCACCGTCGCGGGGGGTAGCTCCTACAATGAGCAGTTCTTC.